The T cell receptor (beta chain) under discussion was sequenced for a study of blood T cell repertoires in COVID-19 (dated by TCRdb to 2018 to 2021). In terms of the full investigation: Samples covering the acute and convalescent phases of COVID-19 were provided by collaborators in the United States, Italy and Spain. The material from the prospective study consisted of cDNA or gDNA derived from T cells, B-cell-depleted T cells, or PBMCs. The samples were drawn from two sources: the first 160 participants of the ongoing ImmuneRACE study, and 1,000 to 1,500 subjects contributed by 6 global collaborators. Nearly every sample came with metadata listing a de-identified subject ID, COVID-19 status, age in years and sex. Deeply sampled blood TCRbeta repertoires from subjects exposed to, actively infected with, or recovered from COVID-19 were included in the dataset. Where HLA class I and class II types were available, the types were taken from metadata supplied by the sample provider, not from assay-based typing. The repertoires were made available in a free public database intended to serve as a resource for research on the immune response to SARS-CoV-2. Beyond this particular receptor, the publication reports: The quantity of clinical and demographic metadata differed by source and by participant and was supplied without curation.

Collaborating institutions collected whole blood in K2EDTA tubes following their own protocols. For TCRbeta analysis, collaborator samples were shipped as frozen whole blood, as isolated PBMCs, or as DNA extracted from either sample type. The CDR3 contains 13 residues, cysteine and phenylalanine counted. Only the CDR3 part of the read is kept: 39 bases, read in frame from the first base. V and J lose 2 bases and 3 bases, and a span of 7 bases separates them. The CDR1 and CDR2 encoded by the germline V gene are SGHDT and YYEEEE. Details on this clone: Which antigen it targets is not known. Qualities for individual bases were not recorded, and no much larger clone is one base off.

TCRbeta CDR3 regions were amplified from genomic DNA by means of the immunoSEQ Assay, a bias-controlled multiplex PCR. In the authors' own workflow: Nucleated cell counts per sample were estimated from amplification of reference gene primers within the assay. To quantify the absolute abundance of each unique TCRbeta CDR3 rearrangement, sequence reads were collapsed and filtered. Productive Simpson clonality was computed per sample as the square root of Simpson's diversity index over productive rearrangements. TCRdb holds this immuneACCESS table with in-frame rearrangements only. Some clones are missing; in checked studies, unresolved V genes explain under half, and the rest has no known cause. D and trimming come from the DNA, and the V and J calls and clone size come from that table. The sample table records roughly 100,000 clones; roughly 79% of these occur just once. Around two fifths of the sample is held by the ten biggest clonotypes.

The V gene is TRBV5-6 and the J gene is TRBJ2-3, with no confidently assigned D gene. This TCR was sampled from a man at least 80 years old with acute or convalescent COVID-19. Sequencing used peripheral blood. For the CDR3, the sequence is CASSLQVTDTQYF. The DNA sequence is TGTGCCAGCAGCTTACAAGTTACAGATACGCAGTATTTT.